Following are 15 T cell receptor beta chains from one sample sequenced in a study of CD8 T cells in Susac syndrome. Random hexamers served to reverse transcribe roughly 0.5 to 1 ug RNA. MiXCR, applied by TCRdb to the immunoSEQ multiplex PCR reads, yields one record per CDR3 protein. Counted here are 180,000 or so distinct CDR3 sequences, roughly 95% occurring once; the ten biggest clones make up around 0.11%. The sample comprised CD4+ T cells from PBMCs. These receptors came from a human donor in good health.

This clonotype was seen a single time. This chain links TRBV29-1 with TRBJ2-5; D unclear. Germline CDR1 is SQVTM and CDR2 is ANQGSEA. The V and J ends lost 0 bases and 4 bases respectively, with 9 bases between them. This CDR3 has 13 amino acids. This CDR3 is CSVEESNGETQYF. The CDR3 DNA is TGCAGCGTTGAAGAATCGAACGGAGAGACCCAGTACTTC.

The rearrangement joins TRBV18 to TRBJ2-7; 8 positions match TRBD2. Germline V gene data show CDR1 as KGHSH and CDR2 as LQKENI. The trim removed 2 bases at V and 0 bases at J, leaving 6 bases unmatched. This CDR3 has 16 amino acids. CDR3 in amino acids: CASSPAVAGSSYEQYF. The CDR3 coding sequence is TGTGCCAGCTCACCAGCGGTAGCGGGGTCCTCCTACGAGCAGTACTTC.

This clonotype was seen only once. This chain connects TRBV6-5 to TRBJ2-3, with D tentatively TRBD1 (6 bases). This CDR3 is 14 amino acids long. CDR1 is MNHEY and CDR2 is SVGAGI in the germline V gene. Trimming cost V 5 bases and J 2 bases, with 11 bases left between them. CDR3 coding DNA: TGTGCCAGCAGTGACAGGCGTTTCACAGATACGCAGTATTTT. Protein sequence: CASSDRRFTDTQYF.

The genes are TRBV7-9 and TRBJ2-1; D may be TRBD2 (5 bases). Germline V gene sequence: CDR1 SEHNR, CDR2 FQNEAQ (reference sequence). Trimming cost V 2 bases and J 11 bases, with 13 bases left between them. The CDR3 consists of 13 residues. CDR3 region: CASSLQESGQQFF. In DNA, the CDR3 is TGTGCCAGCAGCTTACAAGAGAGCGGCCAGCAGTTCTTC.

This clonotype appeared a few times. The V call is TRBV20-1, the J call TRBJ2-5; no reliable D call. The CDR3 extends over 10 amino acids. Germline-derived CDR1 and CDR2 are DFQATT and SNEGSKA (reference sequence). V lost 5 bases to trimming and J lost 0 bases, with 1 base between them. For the CDR3, the DNA is TGCAGTGCTGACCAAGAGACCCAGTACTTC. This translates into CSADQETQYF.

The genes are TRBV6-5 and TRBJ1-5; 7 nucleotides line up with TRBD1. Germline V gene lookup returns CDR1 MNHEY and CDR2 SVGAGI. The length of the CDR3 is 18 residues. The V gene end was trimmed by 2 bases and the J gene end by 7 bases; junction bases not matched to a gene: 17. In DNA form, the CDR3 reads TGTGCCAGCAGTTACGGAGGGGACAGAGCCATCTCCGGACAGCCCCAGCATTTT. It specifies CASSYGGDRAISGQPQHF.

The chain joins TRBV18 to TRBJ2-1; the D is unclear. The CDR3 loop spans 13 amino acids. The germline V gene encodes CDR1 KGHSH and CDR2 LQKENI. V was pared by 2 bases and J by 5 bases, with 7 bases between. The DNA for the CDR3 is TGTGCCAGCTCACCAATAAAACACAATGAGCAGTTCTTC. Translated: CASSPIKHNEQFF.

This clonotype turned up a few times. The V gene is TRBV11-2, the J gene TRBJ2-5, with D tentatively TRBD1 (6 bases). Trimming removed 5 bases from V and 2 bases from J, with 18 bases in between. Germline V CDR1 and CDR2: SGHAT, FQNNGV. This CDR3 is 16 amino acids long. This CDR3 is CASSPGQYLLQETQYF. CDR3 nucleotide sequence: TGTGCCAGCAGCCCCGGACAGTACCTCTTACAAGAGACCCAGTACTTC. Filled out from reference TRBV11-2 and TRBJ2-5, the complete variable domain reads EAGVAQSPRYKIIEKRQSVAFWCNPISGHATLYWYQQILGQGPKLLIQFQNNGVVDDSQLPKDRFSAERLKGVDSTLKIQPAKLEDSAVYLCASSPGQYLLQETQYFGPGTRLLVL.

The sample holds one count of this clonotype. This chain links TRBV30 with TRBJ2-1, with D perhaps matching TRBD2 (6 bases). CDR1 and CDR2 from the germline V gene are GTSNPN and SVGIG (reference sequence). Trimming shortened V by 1 base and J by 6 bases, and 10 bases separated the two germline ends. The CDR3 has 13 amino acids. The CDR3 nucleotides are TGTGCCTGGAGTGGCGGGGATAGCAATGAGCAGTTCTTC. It translates to CAWSGGDSNEQFF. The variable domain in full, with the rest retrieved from reference TRBV30 and TRBJ2-1, is SQTIHQWPATLVQPVGSPLSLECTVEGTSNPNLYWYRQAAGRGLQLLFYSVGIGQISSEVPQNLSASRPQDRQFILSSKKLLLSDSGFYLCAWSGGDSNEQFFGPGTRLTVL.

The V and J genes are TRBV20-1 and TRBJ2-1; 7 bases fit TRBD2. The germline gives CDR1 DFQATT, CDR2 SNEGSKA (reference sequence). This CDR3 is 15 amino acids long. The V gene end was trimmed by 5 bases and the J gene end by 0 bases; junction bases not matched to a gene: 7. Written as DNA, the CDR3 is TGCAGTGCTGCCGGGACTACCGGCTCCTACAATGAGCAGTTCTTC. Translated, it gives CSAAGTTGSYNEQFF.

The V gene is TRBV27, the J gene TRBJ2-7, with D unclear. This CDR3 is 14 amino acids long. V lost 5 bases and J 7 bases, leaving 18 bases between the germline ends. The germline V gene encodes CDR1 MNHEY and CDR2 SMNVEV (reference sequence). The CDR3 DNA follows: TGTGCCAGCAGTGACCAGCTTTGGGGTGGTGAGCAGTACTTC. The encoded protein is CASSDQLWGGEQYF.

The chain joins TRBV30 to TRBJ2-7; D is undetermined. Germline assignment: CDR1 GTSNPN and CDR2 SVGIG (reference sequence). The CDR3 runs 13 residues. Deletions cut 3 bases from V and 2 bases from J, with 11 bases between. CDR3 protein: CAWSAREAYEQYF. Written as DNA, the CDR3 is TGTGCCTGGAGCGCTAGGGAAGCCTACGAGCAGTACTTC.

CDR3 DNA: TGCGCCAGCAGCCCTAGGACTAGCGCTTACTACGAGCAGTACTTC. The encoded protein is CASSPRTSAYYEQYF. V is TRBV4-3 and J is TRBJ2-7; 9 bases line up with TRBD2. The V and J ends lost 4 bases and 3 bases, in that order; junction bases with no gene match: 7. Germline V gene data show CDR1 as LGHNA and CDR2 as YSLEER. The CDR3 has 15 residues.

This chain joins TRBV3-1 and TRBJ2-3; D could derive from TRBD1 or TRBD2 (5 bases each). The CDR3 loop spans 12 amino acids. Germline V gives CDR1 LGHDT, CDR2 YNNKEL (reference sequence). Trimming left V 4 bases short and J 6 bases short, with 8 bases between. The CDR3 is CASSPWGDTQYF. CDR3 bases: TGTGCCAGCAGCCCTTGGGGGGATACGCAGTATTTT.

The rearrangement joins TRBV20-1 to TRBJ1-5, with TRBD1 matching 9 bases. With V trimmed by 4 bases and J by 5 bases, 6 bases remained unmatched. This CDR3 has 14 residues. Germline V gives CDR1 DFQATT, CDR2 SNEGSKA (reference sequence). CDR3 bases: TGCAGTGCTACCCTGGGACAGGGTCATCAGCCCCAGCATTTT. Translating gives CSATLGQGHQPQHF.